This T cell receptor (beta chain) emerged from a study of regulatory T cells in long-lasting Graves disease. Study-level findings and limits: The small sample size may have reduced accuracy. Persistent Graves' disease cases displayed lower TCR diversity than newly diagnosed ones.

Concerning this clonotype itself: Its target is not known.

Noted time point: newly diagnosed GD, antithyroid drugs for less than 3 months. From PBMCs, RNA was extracted and then used to make the TCR library. Arm-PCR with iRepertoire HTBI primers amplified the CDR3 regions for these TCR beta libraries. TCRdb reprocessed the multiplex PCR reads via MiXCR and lists one record per CDR3 protein. The top ten hold 20% to 25% of the sample, which has under 700,000 distinct CDR3 sequences, 15% to 20% seen once. The CDR3 totals 15 residues. Trimming removed 0 bases from V and 5 bases from J, with 15 bases in between. CDR1 is SGDLS and CDR2 is YYNGEE in the germline V gene. The same sample was also studied in work on T cells in Graves' hyperthyroidism and ophthalmopathy. That paper states: Clinical symptoms, serum thyroxine, TRAb, thyroid ultrasound and orbital computed tomography informed diagnoses.

The chain has TRBV9 and TRBJ2-7, with D tentatively TRBD2 (7 bases). The sequencing here drew on peripheral blood mononuclear cells (PBMCs), taken at new diagnosis, from a patient treated with antithyroid drugs. The sequence came from a middle-aged woman with Graves disease. The CDR3 DNA reads TGTGCCAGCAGCGTAGGGGGGGGGCGCGGGGACGAGCAGTACTTC. Translating gives CASSVGGGRGDEQYF.